The 32 T cell receptor beta chains listed next were all sequenced from one sample in a study of breast tumors, draining lymph nodes, adjacent tissues. Each CDR3 protein gets one entry after TCRdb re-called the multiplex PCR reads with MiXCR. The repertoire holds about 140,000 distinct CDR3 sequences, with over 25% as singletons. The lymph nodes were axillary draining lymph nodes from breast cancer patients. The sample consisted of axillary lymph node tissue. These receptors originate from a female donor with breast cancer. Some clones in this sample may be carry-over from other donors' samples.

This clonotype has a count of ten or more. Mismatch with germline at one junction end may stem from a read error. This chain connects TRBV6-5 to TRBJ1-2, with D unresolved. The CDR3 loop spans 17 amino acids. CDR1 MNHEY and CDR2 SVGAGI come from the germline V gene. This CDR3 reads CASSHSVGRPPPLGYTF. The CDR3 nucleotides are TGTGCCAGCAGTCACTCGGTGGGTCGGCCGCCTCCTCTGGGCTACACCTTC.

This clonotype has ten or more counts. The chain carries TRBV5-1 and TRBJ2-3; 8 nucleotides agree with TRBD2. This CDR3 region has 14 residues. Germline-derived CDR1 and CDR2 are SGHRS and YFSETQ. V trimming: 4 bases; J trimming: 2 bases; junction bases outside the gene matches: 3. The CDR3 here is CASSSGGNTDTQYF. Written as DNA, the CDR3 is TGCGCCAGCAGCAGCGGGGGCAACACAGATACGCAGTATTTT.

Concerning this clonotype: One junction end disagrees with the germline gene, perhaps due to a read error. The chain recombines TRBV7-2 with TRBJ1-6; possibly TRBD1 for D (5 bases). The CDR3 loop spans 15 amino acids. Germline assignment: CDR1 SGHTA and CDR2 FQGNSA. The CDR3 region has the DNA TGCGCCAGCAGCTTCCAGGGCGGTAAGAATTCACCCCTCCACTTT. Encoded protein: CASSFQGGKNSPLHF.

This clonotype was seen many times. V is TRBV6-4 and J is TRBJ2-7, with D unresolved. V was clipped by 5 bases and J by 4 bases, with 24 bases between them. CDR3 length: 17 amino acids. CDR1 is MRHNA and CDR2 is SNTAGT in the germline V gene. The CDR3 sequence: CASSPSYSSGWVYEQYV. DNA for the CDR3: TGTGCCAGCAGTCCCTCCTACTCATCAGGATGGGTTTACGAGCAGTACGTC.

At least ten counts were recorded for this clonotype. The chain is built from TRBV12-3 or TRBV12-4 and TRBJ2-2; no clear D gene. This CDR3 is built from 13 residues. V dropped 6 bases and J dropped 0 bases, with 5 bases sitting between them. The CDR3 loop is CASRPTNTGELFF. The CDR3 DNA reads as TGTGCCAGCAGACCAACGAACACCGGGGAGCTGTTTTTT.

This clonotype appeared many times. The chain links TRBV6-1 to TRBJ1-3, with a possible D match to TRBD1 (5 bases). This CDR3 comprises 14 residues. Germline V gene sequence: CDR1 MNHNS, CDR2 SASEGT. Deletions cut 8 bases from V and 3 bases from J, with 14 bases between. As DNA, the CDR3 is TGTGCCAGCGGGCGGAGGGGAGATGGAAACACCATATATTTT. Protein: CASGRRGDGNTIYF.

This clonotype was detected ten times or more. The chain is built from TRBV5-1 and TRBJ2-1; 8 nucleotides match TRBD1. This CDR3 contains 16 residues. The ends lost 1 base at V and 2 bases at J; junction bases unmatched: 5. Germline values: CDR1 SGHRS, CDR2 YFSETQ. CDR3: CASSLFPGQAYNEQFF. CDR3 coding DNA: TGCGCCAGCAGCTTGTTCCCGGGACAGGCCTACAATGAGCAGTTCTTC.

This clonotype was observed at least ten times. This chain joins TRBV18 and TRBJ1-2, with 9 bases matching TRBD1. Trimming at V came to 2 bases and at J to 6 bases, leaving 7 bases not matched to a gene. Germline lookup yields CDR1 KGHSH and CDR2 LQKENI. This CDR3 spans 15 amino acids. Written as DNA, the CDR3 is TGTGCCAGCTCACCAACACCGGGACAGGGAGATGGCTACACCTTC. Its translation is CASSPTPGQGDGYTF.

This clonotype showed up just a few times. The V call is TRBV20-1, the J call TRBJ1-1; 9 nucleotides agree with TRBD1. There are 16 residues in the CDR3. V lost 2 bases, J lost 1 base, and 8 bases stayed unmatched. CDR1 and CDR2 (germline): DFQATT, SNEGSKA (reference sequence). The CDR3 region has the DNA TGCAGTGCTAGATCTGTACAGGGGGCGCAGAACACTGAAGCTTTCTTT. This translates into CSARSVQGAQNTEAFF.

A note on this clonotype: Without the conserved terminal phenylalanine or tryptophan, this CDR3 likely stems from a read error. No DNA is shown, since the ends of the CDR3 on it are uncertain; the CDR3 is the one TCRdb lists. The V call is TRBV6-4, the J call TRBJ1-6; the D call in the table, TRBD1, was not verified against the DNA. CDR1 and CDR2 (germline): MRHNA, SNTAGT. The CDR3 is 10 amino acids in total, end residues counted. CDR3 sequence reads: CASSAWAGGV.

The V gene is TRBV11-2, the J gene TRBJ2-7; 8 positions match TRBD1. J was trimmed by 5 bases and V by 0 bases; bases with no gene match: 3. CDR1 is SGHAT, CDR2 FQNNGV, per germline. The CDR3 contains 14 residues. DNA for the CDR3: TGTGCCAGCAGCTTAGACAGGGGGCTGGACGAGCAGTACTTC. It codes for CASSLDRGLDEQYF.

There are many counts of this clonotype. The V and J genes are TRBV6-4 and TRBJ1-5, with D perhaps TRBD1 (6 bases). The germline V gene has CDR1 MRHNA and CDR2 SNTAGT. The CDR3 covers 14 residues. V lost 4 bases and J lost 3, with 10 bases in between. CDR3 coding DNA: TGTGCCAGCAGTGGAGGACAGAACAATCAGCCCCAGCATTTT. Protein product: CASSGGQNNQPQHF.

There are many counts of this clonotype. The chain has TRBV7-9 and TRBJ1-2; a weak D match, TRBD1 (5 bases). V was trimmed by 3 bases and J by 5 bases, leaving 13 bases between them. This CDR3 region has 14 residues. Germline V CDR1 and CDR2: SEHNR, FQNEAQ (reference sequence). The CDR3: CASSFPTDLYGYTF. CDR3 DNA sequence: TGTGCCAGCAGCTTTCCGACAGACCTTTATGGCTACACCTTC.

For this clonotype: A much larger clone lies one base from this, so it may be a read error. V is TRBV14 and J is TRBJ2-7, with D maybe TRBD1 (6 bases). This CDR3 contains 14 residues. Germline V gene data show CDR1 as SGHDN and CDR2 as FVKESK. In nucleotides, the CDR3 is TGTGCCAGCAGCCAAGGCATGGGGGCCTACGAGCAGTCCGTC. Its protein is CASSQGMGAYEQSV.

The rearrangement joins TRBV19 to TRBJ2-3, with 8 bases matching TRBD1. The CDR3 extends over 15 amino acids. V gave up 6 bases and J gave up 2 bases; unmatched junction bases: 7. Looked up from germline, CDR1 is LNHDA and CDR2 is SQIVND (reference sequence). CDR3 sequence: CASSDRGDITDTQYF. CDR3 DNA: TGTGCCAGTAGCGACAGGGGCGATATCACAGATACGCAGTATTTT.

Turning to this clonotype: At one boundary the junction diverges from the germline segment, which might be a read error. The chain is built from TRBV12-3 or TRBV12-4 and TRBJ1-6; TRBD1 matches at 9 bases. This CDR3 has 16 amino acids. CDR3 sequence (DNA): TGTACCAGCAGCGCCAACTCTGGGACAGGGTACTCACCCCTCCACTTT. The encoded protein is CTSSANSGTGYSPLHF.

This clonotype was seen ten or more times. The rearrangement joins TRBV7-3 to TRBJ2-7, with TRBD2 identical over 8 bases. This CDR3 has 12 residues. Unmatched junction bases numbered 4, after V lost 5 bases and J lost 7 bases. Germline V gene sequence: CDR1 SGHTA, CDR2 FQGTGA. Here the CDR3 reads CASSRPGGEQYF. CDR3 coding DNA: TGTGCCAGCAGCCGGCCGGGAGGGGAGCAGTACTTC.

On this clonotype: The CDR3 carries no conserved terminal phenylalanine or tryptophan, so it likely arises from a read error. V is TRBV18 and J is TRBJ2-3; possible D gene TRBD1, 5 bases. Trimming pared 3 bases from V and 9 bases from J, leaving 19 bases between. Germline-derived CDR1 and CDR2 are KGHSH and LQKENI. The CDR3 is 15 residues long. The CDR3 region has the DNA TGTGCCAGCTCACCTGACCAGGGTTTCGGCGGCACGCAGTATGTT. Amino acid sequence: CASSPDQGFGGTQYV.

This chain links TRBV5-1 with TRBJ1-3; no clear D. The V end was cut by 0 bases, the J end by 0 bases, with 7 bases between. The germline V gene has CDR1 SGHRS and CDR2 YFSETQ. The CDR3 spans 15 residues. In DNA, the CDR3 is TGCGCCAGCAGCTTGGTGGGCTACTCTGGAAACACCATATATTTT. Encoded protein: CASSLVGYSGNTIYF.

The sample holds a few counts of this clonotype. The V call is TRBV20-1, the J call TRBJ2-3; 9 nucleotides line up with TRBD1. V was clipped by 4 bases and J by 1 base; unmatched bases: 3. CDR1 and CDR2 (germline): DFQATT, SNEGSKA (reference sequence). This CDR3 is built from 14 residues. Here the CDR3 DNA reads TGCAGTGCTACATGGACAGGGGGCACAGATACGCAGTATTTT. The encoded protein is CSATWTGGTDTQYF.

This clonotype was counted at least ten times. A much larger clone differs from this one at a single base, so this may be a read error. The chain employs TRBV20-1 and TRBJ2-7; 8 positions match TRBD1. Trimming removed 6 bases from V and 6 bases from J; junction bases left unmatched: 13. The CDR3 spans 14 residues. Germline V CDR1 and CDR2: DFQATT, SNEGSKA (reference sequence). The CDR3, as DNA: TGCAGTGCGACCGGACAGGGCTCCCCCTCCGAGCAGTACTTC. Protein: CSATGQGSPSEQYF.

This clonotype came up many times. V gene TRBV2 combines with J gene TRBJ1-3; 7 bases match TRBD1. The CDR3 totals 15 residues. The trim removed 7 bases at V and 2 bases at J, leaving 8 bases unmatched. Germline CDR1 and CDR2: SNHLY and FYNNEI. DNA for the CDR3: TGTGCCAGCAAGGACCAGGGGGTCGCTGGAAACACCATATATTTT. Translation gives CASKDQGVAGNTIYF.

The genes are TRBV24-1 and TRBJ2-3, with 7 bases that match TRBD1. Looked up from germline, CDR1 is KGHDR and CDR2 is SFDVKD. CDR3 length: 13 residues. After removal of 7 bases from V and 11 bases from J, the junction contained 11 bases not matched to a gene. The CDR3 loop reads CATRTGQVVWQYF. The CDR3 DNA sequence: TGTGCCACCAGGACCGGACAGGTAGTTTGGCAGTATTTT.

Worth noting for this clonotype: A clone one base away is much larger, so this may be a read error. This chain uses TRBV20-1 with TRBJ1-2, with 7 bases aligning to TRBD1. The last part of the DNA fits TRBJ2-4 better; the J call may be wrong. Germline values: CDR1 DFQATT, CDR2 SNEGSKA (reference sequence). There are 13 residues in the CDR3. The CDR3 reads CSANRDSGDTQYF. CDR3 nucleotide sequence: TGCAGTGCGAACCGGGACAGCGGTGACACTCAGTACTTC.

This clonotype has a handful of counts. This may be a read error: a much more frequent sequence differs by one nucleotide. The chain employs TRBV7-9 and TRBJ1-3; D is perhaps TRBD1 (5 bases). Germline CDR1 is SEHNR and CDR2 is FQNEAQ (reference sequence). This CDR3 is built from 17 residues. The CDR3: CASSPRPWGSSGNPIYF. CDR3 DNA sequence: TGTGCCAGCAGCCCCCGCCCCTGGGGGAGCTCTGGAAACCCCATATATTTT.

The sample holds many counts of this clonotype. The chain combines TRBV5-6 with TRBJ1-3; 9 bases map to TRBD1. V was pared by 5 bases and J by 6 bases, with 9 bases of the junction left unmatched. Germline V gene data show CDR1 as SGHDT and CDR2 as YYEEEE. This CDR3 comprises 15 residues. The CDR3 DNA sequence: TGTGCCAGCAGGCCGAGGGGGACAGGGATAAACACCATATATTTT. It encodes CASRPRGTGINTIYF.

The DNA of the CDR3 is TGTGCCAGTAGTATGGACAGGGAGACCCAGTACTTC. Translating gives CASSMDRETQYF. This rearrangement joins TRBV19 to TRBJ2-5; 7 bases agree with TRBD1. The CDR3 has 12 amino acids. Germline trimming cut 3 bases from V and 5 bases from J; bases unmatched to any gene: 0. Germline V gene data show CDR1 as LNHDA and CDR2 as SQIVND (reference sequence).

This clonotype was observed a few times. CDR3 region: CASRPGTDEKLFF. CDR3 sequence (DNA): TGTGCCAGCAGACCCGGGACAGATGAAAAACTGTTTTTT. V and J are TRBV6-1 and TRBJ1-4, with 7 bases that match TRBD1. This CDR3 has 13 amino acids. Per the germline V gene, CDR1 is MNHNS and CDR2 is SASEGT. The junction had 4 bases not matched to a gene; V was cut back by 6 bases and J by 6 bases.

This clonotype was recorded at least ten times. The V and J genes are TRBV5-1 and TRBJ2-7; D is tentatively TRBD1 or TRBD2 (5 bases each). Germline V CDR1 and CDR2: SGHRS, YFSETQ. This CDR3 is 14 amino acids long. V gave up 3 bases and J gave up 0 bases, with 10 bases separating them. The CDR3, as DNA: TGCGCCAGCAGCTCGTCCGGGACCTCCTACGAGCAGTACTTC. Protein sequence: CASSSSGTSYEQYF.

The chain couples TRBV5-1 to TRBJ1-5; D is uncertain. This CDR3 region has 13 residues. Per the germline V gene, CDR1 is SGHRS and CDR2 is YFSETQ. V was pared by 4 bases and J by 9 bases, with 14 bases between. Here the CDR3 reads CASSREPEGPQHF. DNA of the CDR3: TGCGCCAGCAGCCGAGAACCAGAAGGGCCCCAGCATTTT. The complete variable domain, with remaining parts taken from reference TRBV5-1 and TRBJ1-5, reads KAGVTQTPRYLIKTRGQQVTLSCSPISGHRSVSWYQQTPGQGLQFLFEYFSETQRNKGNFPGRFSGRQFSNSRSEMNVSTLELGDSALYLCASSREPEGPQHFGDGTRLSIL.

This clonotype was found many times. The J gene is TRBJ2-3, the V gene TRBV19; D ambiguous. The CDR3 covers 14 residues. The germline gives CDR1 LNHDA, CDR2 SQIVND (reference sequence). Between the trimmed V and J ends, which lost 3 bases and 3 bases, there was a span of 10 bases. The CDR3: CASSIKASTDTQYF. The CDR3, as DNA: TGTGCCAGTAGTATTAAAGCGTCGACAGATACGCAGTATTTT.

The rearrangement uses TRBV12-3 or TRBV12-4 and TRBJ1-1; D is unresolved. CDR3 size: 13 residues. Trimming took off 5 bases at V and 1 base at J, with 8 bases between the two ends. CDR3 DNA: TGTGCCAGCAGTCCCCGACAGAACACTGAAGCTTTCTTT. It translates to CASSPRQNTEAFF.